These 24 T cell receptor beta chains originate from one sample sequenced in a study of cytomegalovirus exposure and HLA in healthy donors. The PCR made use of 60 Vbeta and 13 Jbeta primers. The repertoire was sequenced with immunoSEQ multiplex PCR; TCRdb's copy has only in-frame clones and lacks some. The sample lists some 110,000 clones; just over 70% were seen once. Sequences were obtained from PBMCs. These receptors all stem from a boy younger than 18 in good health and CMV-seronegative.

V usage is TRBV16 and J usage is TRBJ2-3; D is unclear. Trimming removed 4 bases from V and 2 bases from J, with 4 bases in between. The length of the CDR3 is 12 residues. CDR1 KGHSY and CDR2 FQNENV come from the germline V gene. CDR3 in DNA: TGTGCCAGCAGCCCTTTCACAGATACGCAGTATTTT. Translation: CASSPFTDTQYF. The variable domain in full, with the rest retrieved from reference TRBV16 and TRBJ2-3, is GEEVAQTPKHLVRGEGQKAKLYCAPIKGHSYVFWYQQVLKNEFKFLISFQNENVFDETGMPKERFSAKCLPNSPCSLEIQATKLEDSAVYFCASSPFTDTQYFGPGTRLTVL.

This sequence joins TRBV5-1 and TRBJ2-7, with TRBD2 matching over 10 bases. Germline-derived CDR1 and CDR2 are SGHRS and YFSETQ. J gave up 2 bases and V 4 bases, and 6 bases lay outside the gene matches. The CDR3 runs to 15 residues. The CDR3 bases are TGCGCCAGCAGCCTTCGACTAGCGGGTACCTACGAGCAGTACTTC. Translation gives CASSLRLAGTYEQYF.

V and J are TRBV5-1 and TRBJ1-1, with a tentative D call TRBD1 (6 bases). This CDR3 region has 14 residues. Per the germline V gene, CDR1 is SGHRS and CDR2 is YFSETQ. V was trimmed by 2 bases and J by 5 bases, leaving 13 bases between them. The CDR3 DNA follows: TGCGCCAGCAGCTTACAGGGTTTGGGGACTGAAGCTTTCTTT. Translated: CASSLQGLGTEAFF.

V usage is TRBV6-1 and J usage is TRBJ2-7; 7 positions match TRBD2. The germline V gene has CDR1 MNHNS and CDR2 SASEGT. V shed 6 bases and J 1 base; nucleotides not matched to a gene: 3. The length of the CDR3 is 13 residues. CDR3 DNA sequence: TGTGCCAGCAGGGATAGCGGGTCCTACGAGCAGTACTTC. Its translation is CASRDSGSYEQYF.

J is TRBJ1-5 and V is TRBV6-1; 11 nucleotides line up with TRBD1. The germline V gene encodes CDR1 MNHNS and CDR2 SASEGT. CDR3 length: 14 amino acids. The ends lost 7 bases at V and 3 bases at J; junction bases unmatched: 2. Here the CDR3 reads CASMGQGVNQPQHF. CDR3 nucleotides: TGTGCCAGCATGGGACAGGGGGTCAATCAGCCCCAGCATTTT.

This rearrangement joins TRBV30 to TRBJ2-7; D might be TRBD1 (6 bases). Germline V gives CDR1 GTSNPN, CDR2 SVGIG (reference sequence). The CDR3 totals 13 residues. V was trimmed by 1 base and J by 5 bases, leaving 12 bases between them. CDR3 nucleotides: TGTGCCTGGAGTGAGGGGGTTCAGGACGAGCAGTACTTC. Translated: CAWSEGVQDEQYF.

In DNA form, the CDR3 reads TGTGCCAGCTCACCATCGGAGACCCAGTACTTC. It yields the protein CASSPSETQYF. The V and J genes are TRBV18 and TRBJ2-5, with unresolved D. Germline CDR1 KGHSH, CDR2 LQKENI. CDR3 length: 11 residues. V was shortened by 2 bases and J by 5 bases, with 3 bases between the two germline ends.

This clone was observed a handful of times. The V and J genes are TRBV5-4 and TRBJ2-2, with D perhaps matching TRBD2 (5 bases). CDR3 length equals 15 residues. V lost 3 bases and J 2 bases, leaving 11 bases between the germline ends. Germline loops: CDR1 SGHNT, CDR2 YYREEE (reference sequence). The CDR3 nucleotides read TGTGCCAGCAGCTCAATACTAGGAAACACCGGGGAGCTGTTTTTT. This encodes CASSSILGNTGELFF.

V gene TRBV19 combines with J gene TRBJ1-5; D call uncertain. The CDR3 extends over 15 amino acids. The V gene's germline CDR1 is LNHDA and CDR2 SQIVND (reference sequence). V lost 6 bases, J lost 7 bases, and 19 bases lay in between. The CDR3, as DNA: TGTGCCAGTAGCCCTAGAGGAGTCGCTTGGCAGCCCCAGCATTTT. This sequence encodes CASSPRGVAWQPQHF. The variable domain in full, completed from reference TRBV19 and TRBJ1-5, reads DGGITQSPKYLFRKEGQNVTLSCEQNLNHDAMYWYRQDPGQGLRLIYYSQIVNDFQKGDIAEGYSVSREKKESFPLTVTSAQKNPTAFYLCASSPRGVAWQPQHFGDGTRLSIL.

The chain has TRBV29-1 and TRBJ2-1; D uncertain. Germline V CDR1 and CDR2: SQVTM, ANQGSEA. Trimming left V 3 bases short and J 0 bases short, with 9 bases between. This CDR3 contains 14 residues. CDR3 in amino acids: CSVELPSSYNEQFF. The CDR3 DNA follows: TGCAGCGTTGAGTTACCGAGCTCCTACAATGAGCAGTTCTTC.

J is TRBJ2-3 and V is TRBV16; possibly TRBD2 for D (7 bases). V was trimmed by 4 bases and J by 1 base, leaving 18 bases between them. From germline, CDR1 is KGHSY and CDR2 FQNENV. This CDR3 has 17 residues. The CDR3 is CASSPSPGGEGTDTQYF. The CDR3 nucleotides read TGTGCCAGCAGCCCGTCACCGGGGGGCGAAGGCACAGATACGCAGTATTTT.

Here the CDR3 reads CASSIDGGIVGYTF. The CDR3 DNA reads TGTGCCAGTAGTATAGATGGGGGGATCGTTGGCTACACCTTC. The gene calls are TRBV19 and TRBJ1-2, with D tentatively TRBD1 (5 bases). CDR3 size: 14 residues. Trimming removed 0 bases from V and 7 bases from J, with 12 bases in between. Germline assignment: CDR1 LNHDA and CDR2 SQIVND (reference sequence).

The chain links TRBV5-1 to TRBJ2-7; 7 nucleotides line up with TRBD1. Germline CDR1 and CDR2: SGHRS and YFSETQ. V gave up 0 bases and J gave up 4 bases; unmatched junction bases: 4. This CDR3 has 14 residues. The CDR3 DNA sequence: TGCGCCAGCAGCTTGGCAGGGGGTGGTTACGAGCAGTACTTC. It translates to CASSLAGGGYEQYF.

The chain uses TRBV5-1 and TRBJ1-1, with 12 positions matching TRBD1. Germline CDR1 SGHRS, CDR2 YFSETQ. J gave up 4 bases and V 1 base, and 8 bases lay outside the gene matches. CDR3 length: 17 amino acids. The CDR3: CASSLLGQGASGTEAFF. For the CDR3, the DNA is TGCGCCAGCAGCTTGCTGGGACAGGGGGCGTCTGGCACTGAAGCTTTCTTT.

This clone was detected only a few times. The rearrangement links TRBV30 to TRBJ1-1; perhaps TRBD1 as D (6 bases). V shed 2 bases and J shed 7 bases, with 8 bases lying between them. The germline V gene encodes CDR1 GTSNPN and CDR2 SVGIG (reference sequence). The CDR3 length is 11 residues. The CDR3 region is CAWSTTGEAFF. The CDR3 bases are TGTGCCTGGAGTACGACAGGTGAAGCTTTCTTT. The full variable domain, rest sourced from reference TRBV30 and TRBJ1-1, is SQTIHQWPATLVQPVGSPLSLECTVEGTSNPNLYWYRQAAGRGLQLLFYSVGIGQISSEVPQNLSASRPQDRQFILSSKKLLLSDSGFYLCAWSTTGEAFFGQGTRLTVV.

The chain links TRBV30 to TRBJ1-1, with D uncertain. Trimming removed 1 base at V and 6 bases at J, with 9 bases between. The germline gives CDR1 GTSNPN, CDR2 SVGIG (reference sequence). This CDR3 is 12 amino acids long. The CDR3 region has the DNA TGTGCCTGGAGTGCCAAACTCCCTGAAGCTTTCTTT. Translation: CAWSAKLPEAFF.

The chain carries TRBV15 and TRBJ2-4; maybe TRBD1 (6 bases). Germline CDR1 is LNHNV and CDR2 is YYDKDF (reference sequence). The CDR3 totals 16 residues. The V and J ends lost 3 bases and 0 bases respectively, with 12 bases between them. CDR3 nucleotides: TGTGCCACCAGCAGCCCAGGGGAACTAGCCAAAAACATTCAGTACTTC. Its protein is CATSSPGELAKNIQYF.

The gene calls are TRBV5-4 and TRBJ1-2; tentatively, D is TRBD1 (5 bases). The CDR3 has 14 residues. Germline loops: CDR1 SGHNT, CDR2 YYREEE (reference sequence). Trimming took 0 bases from V and 4 from J, leaving 10 bases between them. CDR3 DNA sequence: TGTGCCAGCAGCTTGGCGGTTGGGGCCTATGGCTACACCTTC. Translating it yields CASSLAVGAYGYTF.

The V and J genes are TRBV5-4 and TRBJ2-3; D may be TRBD1 (5 bases). V dropped 4 bases and J dropped 4 bases, with 10 bases sitting between them. Germline CDR1 SGHNT, CDR2 YYREEE (reference sequence). The CDR3 totals 13 residues. The CDR3 here is CASSPQGPDTQYF. The CDR3 DNA follows: TGTGCCAGCAGCCCTCAGGGTCCAGATACGCAGTATTTT.

The V gene is TRBV4-1, the J gene TRBJ2-7; D is uncertain. The CDR3 totals 12 residues. With 4 bases removed from V and 5 bases from J, the gap between germline ends came to 9 bases. Looked up from germline, CDR1 is MGHRA and CDR2 is YSYEKL. The CDR3 DNA is TGCGCCAGCAGCCCCCCATTAGACGAGCAGTACTTC. This encodes CASSPPLDEQYF.

The chain has TRBV4-1 and TRBJ2-3; TRBD2 matches 9 bases. The CDR3 extends over 17 amino acids. The junction had 9 bases not matched to a gene; V was cut back by 4 bases and J by 1 base. Germline CDR1 MGHRA, CDR2 YSYEKL. Here the CDR3 reads CASSRILAGTRTDTQYF. The CDR3 nucleotides read TGCGCCAGCAGCCGGATCCTAGCGGGGACACGCACAGATACGCAGTATTTT.

This chain uses TRBV5-1 with TRBJ2-7, with D maybe TRBD1 (6 bases). V dropped 3 bases and J dropped 3 bases, with 13 bases sitting between them. The CDR3 runs to 14 residues. Germline V CDR1 and CDR2: SGHRS, YFSETQ. The CDR3 is CASSSDRSSYEQYF. CDR3 sequence (DNA): TGCGCCAGCAGCTCTGACAGGTCGAGCTACGAGCAGTACTTC.

The J gene is TRBJ2-1, the V gene TRBV10-1, with D possibly being TRBD1 (5 bases). Germline CDR1 is WNHNN and CDR2 is SYGVQD (reference sequence). The CDR3 is made up of 14 amino acids. V was trimmed by 1 base and J by 5 bases, leaving 9 bases between them. CDR3: CASSELTDNNEQFF. The CDR3 DNA is TGCGCCAGCAGTGAGTTGACAGACAACAATGAGCAGTTCTTC.

J is TRBJ1-2 and V is TRBV28, with no clear D. V gave up 7 bases and J gave up 0 bases, with 3 bases separating them. Germline CDR1 reads MDHEN; CDR2 reads SYDVKM. The CDR3 consists of 11 residues. As DNA, the CDR3 is TGTGCCAGCAACTCTAACTATGGCTACACCTTC. Its translation is CASNSNYGYTF.